This T cell receptor (beta chain) derives from a study of read filtering for tumor transcriptome and immune sequencing (TCRdb year 2020). With regard to the full study: Of the patients in the cohort, around 17 were male and around 15 were female, and their mean age was 65.9 years, with a range of roughly 40 to 80. A main aim was a read-filtering strategy for immune repertoire data, specifically whether clonotypes supported by a single read should be removed. TCR-region mapped reads per sample ranged from about 4 to 10.27 million with IR-seq versus only about 85 to 1273 with RNA-seq. Under revised international staging, roughly 8 patients fell into R-ISS I, some 15 into R-ISS II and more than five into R-ISS III. Using the same bone marrow samples, the study ran both targeted immune repertoire sequencing and bulk whole-transcriptome sequencing and then compared the TCR repertoires from each method. Whole-transcriptome libraries were prepared with the TruSeq RNA Access Library Prep Kit after DNase treatment.

Based on the germline V gene, the CDR1 and CDR2 sequences are ENHRY and SYGVKD. The V end loses 8 bases and the J end loses 4 bases, and a stretch of 10 bases separates them. The CDR3 sequence holds 12 residues, the cysteine and phenylalanine included. Solely the CDR3 DNA is kept, with 36 bases framed from the first base. Bone marrow was sampled from every patient at the time of active disease. Ficoll-Hypaque density gradient centrifugation was used to isolate bone marrow mononuclear cells. Myeloma plasma cells were removed and CD138-negative cells were obtained by negative selection following labeling with CD138 magnetic microbeads on a MACS separator. Flow cytometry with CD138 antibodies on an Attune NxT was used to check how pure the isolated cells were. Total RNA was extracted with TRIzol reagent and quantified with a NanoDrop spectrophotometer. For each patient, paired RNA-seq and IR-seq were run on the CD138-negative bone marrow sample from that patient.

Overall study results and their limits: The correlation between IR-seq and RNA-seq shared clonotype proportions rose when single-read clonotypes were removed. In IR-seq, single-read clonotypes were about 81.9% of clonotypes but about 3.5% of total reads; in RNA-seq they were roughly 72% of clonotypes and 44.6% of reads. Compared with RNA-seq, IR-seq captured clonotypes at much higher depth and more reliably, and a smaller IR-seq throughput was enough to identify most shared clonotypes. The sorted CD138-negative fraction was not purified T cells but a mixed bone marrow immune population.

This clonotype was seen a few times. It has no known antigen specificity. No base-level quality is on record; no much larger clone is a single base apart. Starting from 400 ng RNA, TCR libraries were constructed with the Immunoverse kit using molecular barcoded adaptors that cover the alpha/delta and beta/gamma chains. TCR library preparation used the same RNA that was used for transcriptome sequencing. Sequencing of the TCR libraries was done on an Illumina HiSeq 4000 with 2 x 150 cycles. As for how the authors treated the data: With MiXCR, TCR reads were aligned to human V, D, J and C references and assembled into CDR3 clonotypes, with quality filtering and error correction included. Clonotype counts and gene usage diversity were analyzed with the tcR package in R. For inspection of raw mapping reads, RNA-seq reads were mapped by STAR aligner version 2.5.3a onto GRCh37 of the human genome. To test how sequencing depth affected the clonotypes detected, IR-seq fastq files were randomly downsampled with Seqtk 1.3. The raw public reads went through TCRdb reprocessing: fastp at Q25, MiXCR clone calling, in-frame beta chains kept. Rows with a matching CDR3 protein are joined into one entry that keeps the most common DNA and genes. For this entry, the V and J calls and clone size follow TCRdb and not the study's own pipeline. The table for this sample lists 100,000 to 150,000 distinct CDR3 sequences; about 13% of them were counted only once. About 8.6% of the sample comes from the top ten.

The V and J genes are TRBV10-3 and TRBJ2-3, with TRBD2 tentatively as D gene (5 bases match). The TCR was taken from a donor aged 40 or over with multiple myeloma. The material sequenced was a population of CD138-negative cells sorted from bone marrow. What the cell subset or site label conveys for this sample: bone marrow mononuclear cells depleted of CD138+ plasma/myeloma cells by negative magnetic selection. The CDR3 protein: CAIGSSPDTQYF. The DNA sequence follows: TGTGCCATCGGGAGCTCGCCAGATACGCAGTATTTT.